Following are 9 T cell receptor beta chains from one sample sequenced in a study of blood T cell repertoires in COVID-19. Method: immunoSEQ multiplex PCR; TCRdb's copy keeps in-frame clones and lacks some. Among over 350,000 clones listed, more than 75% were seen once. Sequences were obtained from PBMCs or T cells enriched from blood (not recorded which). All receptors derive from a woman aged 30 to 39 with acute COVID-19.

V usage is TRBV18 and J usage is TRBJ2-1; D ambiguous. Trimming left V 6 bases short and J 8 bases short, with 17 bases between. CDR3 length equals 14 residues. From germline, CDR1 is KGHSH and CDR2 LQKENI. CDR3: CASSLGEEVHEQFF. DNA of the CDR3: TGTGCCAGCTCTCTCGGAGAGGAAGTCCATGAGCAGTTCTTC.

The chain joins TRBV4-1 to TRBJ1-2; D is unresolved. The germline V gene encodes CDR1 MGHRA and CDR2 YSYEKL. V was shortened by 1 base and J by 6 bases, with 15 bases between the two germline ends. CDR3 length: 15 amino acids. The CDR3 coding sequence is TGCGCCAGCAGCCAAGTGTCACCGGGAAGCCATGGCTACACCTTC. As protein: CASSQVSPGSHGYTF.

The chain joins TRBV12-3 or TRBV12-4 to TRBJ1-2; no firm D call. The CDR3 is 12 residues long. Trimming took off 6 bases at V and 4 bases at J, with 9 bases between the two ends. DNA for the CDR3: TGTGCCAGCAGAATACAGTCCTATGGCTACACCTTC. Amino acids: CASRIQSYGYTF.

The V call is TRBV18, the J call TRBJ2-2, with D tentatively TRBD2 (5 bases). This CDR3 contains 13 residues. Trimming left V 1 base short and J 6 bases short, with 6 bases between. Germline values: CDR1 KGHSH, CDR2 LQKENI. This CDR3 is CASSPQEAGELFF. CDR3 in DNA: TGTGCCAGCTCACCACAGGAGGCCGGGGAGCTGTTTTTT.

V is TRBV6-4 and J is TRBJ1-6; D remains unclear. The germline CDR1 and CDR2 sequences are MRHNA and SNTAGT. CDR3 length: 13 amino acids. Trimming pared 8 bases from V and 8 bases from J, leaving 13 bases between. The CDR3 loop is CASPPSLDSPLHF. The CDR3 DNA reads as TGTGCCAGCCCCCCTTCACTCGATTCACCCCTCCACTTT.

The chain combines TRBV4-3 with TRBJ1-6; the match to TRBD1 covers 7 bases. CDR1 is LGHNA, CDR2 YSLEER, per germline. With V trimmed by 1 base and J by 9 bases, 3 bases remained unmatched. There are 14 residues in the CDR3. CDR3 in DNA: TGCGCCAGCAGCCAAGGAGACAGGGCTTCACCCCTCCACTTT. Its translation is CASSQGDRASPLHF.

This clone was seen more than once but under ten times. This chain joins TRBV4-1 and TRBJ1-6; possibly TRBD1 for D (6 bases). The CDR3 runs to 16 residues. The V gene lost 0 bases and the J gene lost 4 bases, with 10 bases spanning the gap. Germline V lookup: CDR1 MGHRA, CDR2 YSYEKL. The CDR3 here is CASSQDRDIYNSPLHF. The CDR3 coding sequence is TGCGCCAGCAGCCAAGATCGGGACATTTATAATTCACCCCTCCACTTT.

This chain uses TRBV7-2 with TRBJ2-1; no clear D gene. The ends were cut back, 1 base at V and 4 bases at J, with 11 bases in the middle. CDR1 is SGHTA and CDR2 is FQGNSA in the germline V gene. CDR3 length: 15 residues. CDR3 nucleotides: TGTGCCAGCAGCTTAGACTACAACCAATACAATGAGCAGTTCTTC. This translates into CASSLDYNQYNEQFF.

The CDR3 bases are TGTGCCAGCTCACCACGGGGCCTAGACGAAGCTTTCTTT. Amino acids: CASSPRGLDEAFF. The V gene is TRBV18, the J gene TRBJ1-1, with a weak D call TRBD1 (5 bases). In germline, CDR1 is KGHSH, CDR2 LQKENI. This CDR3 comprises 13 residues. V lost 1 base, J lost 8 bases, and 11 bases lay in between.